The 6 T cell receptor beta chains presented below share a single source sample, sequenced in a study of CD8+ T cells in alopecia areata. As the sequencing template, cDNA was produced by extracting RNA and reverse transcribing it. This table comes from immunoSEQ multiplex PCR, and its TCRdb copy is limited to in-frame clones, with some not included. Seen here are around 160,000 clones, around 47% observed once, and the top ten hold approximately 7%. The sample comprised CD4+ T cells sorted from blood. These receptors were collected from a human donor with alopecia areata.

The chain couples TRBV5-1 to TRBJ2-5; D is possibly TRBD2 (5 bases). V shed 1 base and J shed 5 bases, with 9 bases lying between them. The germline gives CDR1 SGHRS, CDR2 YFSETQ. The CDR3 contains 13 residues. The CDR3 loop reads CASSLWGVETQYF. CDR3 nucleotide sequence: TGCGCCAGCAGCTTGTGGGGAGTGGAGACCCAGTACTTC.

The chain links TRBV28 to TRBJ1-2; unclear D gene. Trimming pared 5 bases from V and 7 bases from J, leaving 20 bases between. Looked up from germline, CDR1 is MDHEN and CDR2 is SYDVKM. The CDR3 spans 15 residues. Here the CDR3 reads CASSKGRLRAIGYTF. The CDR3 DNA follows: TGTGCCAGCAGTAAAGGACGGCTTAGAGCTATTGGCTACACCTTC.

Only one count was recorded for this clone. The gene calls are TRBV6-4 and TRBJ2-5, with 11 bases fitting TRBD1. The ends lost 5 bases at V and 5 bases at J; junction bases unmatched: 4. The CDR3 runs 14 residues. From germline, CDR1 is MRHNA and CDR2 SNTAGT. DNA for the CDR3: TGTGCCAGCAGTCGGACAGGGGGCAGCGAGACCCAGTACTTC. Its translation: CASSRTGGSETQYF.

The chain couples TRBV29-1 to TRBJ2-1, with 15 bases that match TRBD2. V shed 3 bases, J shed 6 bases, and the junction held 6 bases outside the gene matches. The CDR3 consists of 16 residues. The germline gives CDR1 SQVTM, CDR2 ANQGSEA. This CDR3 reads CSVDGGTSGRINEQFF. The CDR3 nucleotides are TGCAGCGTTGACGGCGGGACTAGCGGGAGGATCAATGAGCAGTTCTTC.

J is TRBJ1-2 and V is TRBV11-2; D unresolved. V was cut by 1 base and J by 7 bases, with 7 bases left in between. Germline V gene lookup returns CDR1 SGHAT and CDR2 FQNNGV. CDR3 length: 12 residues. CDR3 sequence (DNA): TGTGCCAGCAGCTTAGTTCCGACTGGCTACACCTTC. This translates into CASSLVPTGYTF.

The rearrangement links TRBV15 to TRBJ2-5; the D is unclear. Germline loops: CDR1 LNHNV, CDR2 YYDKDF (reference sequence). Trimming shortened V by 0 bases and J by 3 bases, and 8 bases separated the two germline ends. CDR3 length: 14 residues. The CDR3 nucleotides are TGTGCCACCAGCAGAGATACTTCCAAAGAGACCCAGTACTTC. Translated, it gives CATSRDTSKETQYF. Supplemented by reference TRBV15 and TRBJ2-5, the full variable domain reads DAMVIQNPRYQVTQFGKPVTLSCSQTLNHNVMYWYQQKSSQAPKLLFHYYDKDFNNEADTPDNFQSRRPNTSFCFLDIRSPGLGDTAMYLCATSRDTSKETQYFGPGTRLLVL.